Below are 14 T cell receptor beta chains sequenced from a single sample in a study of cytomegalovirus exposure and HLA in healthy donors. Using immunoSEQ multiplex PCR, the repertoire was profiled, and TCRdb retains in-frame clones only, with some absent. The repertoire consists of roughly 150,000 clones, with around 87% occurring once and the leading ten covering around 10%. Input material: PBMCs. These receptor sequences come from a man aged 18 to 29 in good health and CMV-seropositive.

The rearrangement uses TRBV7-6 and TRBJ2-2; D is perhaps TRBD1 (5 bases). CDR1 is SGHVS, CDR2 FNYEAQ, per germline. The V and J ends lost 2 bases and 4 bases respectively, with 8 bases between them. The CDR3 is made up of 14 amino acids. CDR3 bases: TGTGCCAGCAGCTTAATCCAGGGCACCGGGGAGCTGTTTTTT. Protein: CASSLIQGTGELFF. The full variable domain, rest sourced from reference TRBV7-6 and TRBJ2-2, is GAGVSQSPRYKVTKRGQDVALRCDPISGHVSLYWYRQALGQGPEFLTYFNYEAQQDKSGLPNDRFSAERPEGSISTLTIQRTEQRDSAMYRCASSLIQGTGELFFGEGSRLTVL.

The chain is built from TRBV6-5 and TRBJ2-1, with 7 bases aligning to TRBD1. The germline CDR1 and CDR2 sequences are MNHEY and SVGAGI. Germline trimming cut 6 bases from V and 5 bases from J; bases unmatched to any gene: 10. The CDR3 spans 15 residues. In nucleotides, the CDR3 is TGTGCCAGCAGACTCTGGACAGGCTATCACAATGAGCAGTTCTTC. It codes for CASRLWTGYHNEQFF.

The DNA of the CDR3 is TGTGCCAGTAGTATGAGGACAGGGCCCAGCATCTCGTCCTACGAGCAGTACTTC. Amino acids: CASSMRTGPSISSYEQYF. The chain recombines TRBV19 with TRBJ2-7; 8 positions agree with TRBD1. CDR1 is LNHDA, CDR2 SQIVND, per germline (reference sequence). This CDR3 has 18 amino acids. The V and J ends lost 3 bases and 1 base, in that order; junction bases with no gene match: 14.

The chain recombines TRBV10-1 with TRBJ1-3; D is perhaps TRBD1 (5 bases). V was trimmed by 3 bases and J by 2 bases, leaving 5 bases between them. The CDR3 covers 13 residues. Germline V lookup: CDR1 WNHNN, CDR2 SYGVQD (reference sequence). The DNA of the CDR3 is TGCGCCAGCAGTGAAGGGGCTGGAAACACCATATATTTT. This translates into CASSEGAGNTIYF.

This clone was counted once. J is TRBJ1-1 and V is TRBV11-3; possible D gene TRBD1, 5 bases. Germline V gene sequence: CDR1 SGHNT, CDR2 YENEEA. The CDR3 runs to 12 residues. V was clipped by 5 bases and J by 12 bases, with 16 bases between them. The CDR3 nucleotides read TGTGCCAGCAGCCCCAGGGCTCCCGAGTCTTTCTTT. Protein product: CASSPRAPESFF.

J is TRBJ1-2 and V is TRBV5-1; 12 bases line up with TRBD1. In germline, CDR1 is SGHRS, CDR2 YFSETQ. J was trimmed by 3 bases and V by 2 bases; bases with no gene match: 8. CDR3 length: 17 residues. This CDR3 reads CASSLPGTGGADYGYTF. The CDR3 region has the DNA TGCGCCAGCAGCTTACCCGGGACAGGGGGCGCCGACTATGGCTACACCTTC.

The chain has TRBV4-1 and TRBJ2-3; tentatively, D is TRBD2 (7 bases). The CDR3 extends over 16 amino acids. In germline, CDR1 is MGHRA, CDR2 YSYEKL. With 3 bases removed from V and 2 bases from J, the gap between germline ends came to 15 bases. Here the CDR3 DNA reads TGCGCCAGCAGCCACCCCGAGGGGGGGAACACAGATACGCAGTATTTT. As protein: CASSHPEGGNTDTQYF.

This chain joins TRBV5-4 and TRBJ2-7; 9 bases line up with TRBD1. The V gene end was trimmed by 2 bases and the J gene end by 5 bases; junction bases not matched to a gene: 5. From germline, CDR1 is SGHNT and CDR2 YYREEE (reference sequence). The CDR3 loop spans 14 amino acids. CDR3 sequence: CASSFPGTGNEQYF. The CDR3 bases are TGTGCCAGCAGCTTCCCCGGGACAGGGAACGAGCAGTACTTC.

The DNA for the CDR3 is TGTGCCAGCAGCTTAGCGTCGAGAAACAGGGCAGGCTACACCTTC. It codes for CASSLASRNRAGYTF. The rearrangement joins TRBV11-2 to TRBJ1-2; TRBD1 might be the D (6 bases). In germline, CDR1 is SGHAT, CDR2 FQNNGV. The V gene lost 1 base and the J gene lost 8 bases, with 17 bases spanning the gap. The CDR3 is made up of 15 amino acids.

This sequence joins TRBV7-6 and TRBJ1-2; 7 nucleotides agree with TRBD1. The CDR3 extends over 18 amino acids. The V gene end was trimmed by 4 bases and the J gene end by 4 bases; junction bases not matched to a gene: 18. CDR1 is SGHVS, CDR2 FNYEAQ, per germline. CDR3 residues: CASSSLAGQKPPLYGYTF. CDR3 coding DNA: TGTGCCAGCAGCTCACTTGCGGGACAGAAACCCCCTCTCTATGGCTACACCTTC.

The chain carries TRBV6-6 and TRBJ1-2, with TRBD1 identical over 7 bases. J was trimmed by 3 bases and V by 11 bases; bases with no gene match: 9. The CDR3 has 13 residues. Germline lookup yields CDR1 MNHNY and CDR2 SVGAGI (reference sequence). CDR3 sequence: CASNNRGDYGYTF. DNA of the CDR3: TGTGCCTCCAATAACAGGGGCGACTATGGCTACACCTTC.

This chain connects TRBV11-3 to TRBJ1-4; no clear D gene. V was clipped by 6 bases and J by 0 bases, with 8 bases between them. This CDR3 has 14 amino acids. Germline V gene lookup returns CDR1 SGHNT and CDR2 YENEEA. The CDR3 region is CASSQFATNEKLFF. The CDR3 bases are TGTGCCAGCAGTCAGTTTGCAACTAATGAAAAACTGTTTTTT.

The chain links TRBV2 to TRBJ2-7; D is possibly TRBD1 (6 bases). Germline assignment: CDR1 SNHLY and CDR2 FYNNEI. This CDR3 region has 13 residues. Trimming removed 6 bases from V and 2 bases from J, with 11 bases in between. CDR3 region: CASSWGQTYEQYF. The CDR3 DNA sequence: TGTGCCAGCAGCTGGGGACAAACCTACGAGCAGTACTTC.

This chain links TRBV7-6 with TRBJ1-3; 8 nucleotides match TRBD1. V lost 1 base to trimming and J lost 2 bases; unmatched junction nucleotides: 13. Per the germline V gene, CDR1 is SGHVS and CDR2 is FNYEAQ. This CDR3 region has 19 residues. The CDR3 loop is CASSLVGSTPGGAGNTIYF. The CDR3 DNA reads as TGTGCCAGCAGCTTAGTAGGGAGCACCCCAGGGGGCGCTGGAAACACCATATATTTT.